Presented here are 31 T cell receptor beta chains from one specimen sequenced in a study of T cells in narcolepsy. Sequencing was performed with immunoSEQ multiplex PCR; in TCRdb, only in-frame clones are kept and a portion is missing. The table lists under 35,000 clones, around 86% of them singletons. Sample: CD45RA- memory CD4+ T cells from PBMCs. The receptor set was obtained from a human donor with narcolepsy.

The rearrangement links TRBV5-6 to TRBJ1-6; 8 nucleotides match TRBD1. The CDR3 loop spans 14 amino acids. The V gene's germline CDR1 is SGHDT and CDR2 YYEEEE. With V trimmed by 6 bases and J by 6 bases, 5 bases remained unmatched. The DNA for the CDR3 is TGTGCCAGCACCCAGGGGGCTCGTAATTCACCCCTCCACTTT. Translated, it gives CASTQGARNSPLHF. The whole variable domain, filled in from reference TRBV5-6 and TRBJ1-6, reads DAGVTQSPTHLIKTRGQQVTLRCSPKSGHDTVSWYQQALGQGPQFIFQYYEEEERQRGNFPDRFSGHQFPNYSSELNVNALLLGDSALYLCASTQGARNSPLHFGNGTRLTVT.

This chain connects TRBV6-1 to TRBJ1-4; 7 bases fit TRBD1. Looked up from germline, CDR1 is MNHNS and CDR2 is SASEGT. The V and J ends lost 7 bases and 6 bases, in that order; junction bases with no gene match: 11. This CDR3 is built from 15 residues. The CDR3 is CASIFDRAYHEKLFF. For the CDR3, the DNA is TGTGCCAGCATCTTTGACAGGGCGTATCATGAAAAACTGTTTTTT.

V is TRBV6-1 and J is TRBJ1-6; maybe TRBD1 (6 bases). V lost 7 bases, J lost 10 bases, and 14 bases lay in between. The CDR3 is 13 residues long. The germline CDR1 and CDR2 sequences are MNHNS and SASEGT. The CDR3, as DNA: TGTGCCAGCAACCAGGGGATGGAGTCACCCCTCCACTTT. Protein: CASNQGMESPLHF.

This chain uses TRBV5-1 with TRBJ1-1; D gene uncertain. This CDR3 comprises 14 residues. V was trimmed by 4 bases and J by 0 bases, leaving 10 bases between them. Germline V gene sequence: CDR1 SGHRS, CDR2 YFSETQ. This CDR3 is CASSEGDMNTEAFF. The CDR3 bases are TGCGCCAGCAGCGAAGGTGATATGAACACTGAAGCTTTCTTT.

V is TRBV7-8 and J is TRBJ1-4; D ambiguous. Germline CDR1 reads SGHVS; CDR2 reads FQNEAQ. V lost 2 bases and J lost 5, with 9 bases in between. CDR3 size: 14 residues. CDR3 in amino acids: CASSLINKNEKLFF. The CDR3 DNA reads as TGTGCCAGCAGCTTAATAAACAAGAATGAAAAACTGTTTTTT.

The chain's CDR3 is CASSNLGAVDEQFF. CDR3 in DNA: TGTGCCAGCAGCAACCTCGGGGCCGTCGATGAGCAGTTCTTC. The chain uses TRBV7-8 and TRBJ2-1; the D call may be TRBD1 or TRBD2 (5 bases each). With 5 bases removed from V and 8 bases from J, the gap between germline ends came to 16 bases. The CDR3 has 14 residues. Germline V gene data show CDR1 as SGHVS and CDR2 as FQNEAQ.

DNA of the CDR3: TGTGCCAGCAGCTTGGCTGGCAGGGGGCAAGAGACCCAGTACTTC. Translating it yields CASSLAGRGQETQYF. This chain connects TRBV5-6 to TRBJ2-5; 7 nucleotides line up with TRBD1. Germline loops: CDR1 SGHDT, CDR2 YYEEEE. Trimming removed 0 bases from V and 2 bases from J; junction bases left unmatched: 4. The CDR3 loop spans 15 amino acids.

The J gene is TRBJ1-2, the V gene TRBV5-8; no reliable D call. Per the germline V gene, CDR1 is SGHTS and CDR2 is YDEGEE. This CDR3 is 16 amino acids long. The V and J ends lost 7 bases and 4 bases respectively, with 23 bases between them. CDR3 sequence: CASVFRNQRKTYGYTF. CDR3 nucleotides: TGTGCCAGCGTATTCCGTAATCAACGAAAGACCTATGGCTACACCTTC.

This chain joins TRBV11-1 and TRBJ1-2; D remains unclear. This CDR3 comprises 16 residues. From germline, CDR1 is SGHAT and CDR2 FQDESV (reference sequence). Trimming left V 4 bases short and J 4 bases short, with 19 bases between. As DNA, the CDR3 is TGTGCCAGCAGCTCACCCCAAACCGGACGGCGCTATGGCTACACCTTC. This translates into CASSSPQTGRRYGYTF.

This clone was seen a few times. V is TRBV4-3 and J is TRBJ2-1; unclear D gene. The germline CDR1 and CDR2 sequences are LGHNA and YSLEER. The CDR3 sequence is 15 residues long. The V end lost 0 bases, the J end lost 5 bases, and 11 bases lay between the germline ends. The CDR3 DNA follows: TGCGCCAGCAGCCAAGAAGGGTTGTATCACAATGAGCAGTTCTTC. This encodes CASSQEGLYHNEQFF.

The chain uses TRBV10-3 and TRBJ1-2, with TRBD1 identical over 9 bases. This CDR3 comprises 12 residues. Germline assignment: CDR1 ENHRY and CDR2 SYGVKD. Trimming removed 11 bases from V and 4 bases from J; junction bases left unmatched: 5. CDR3 in amino acids: CAAQGAGYGYTF. The CDR3 DNA reads as TGTGCCGCACAGGGGGCTGGCTATGGCTACACCTTC.

The rearrangement links TRBV30 to TRBJ1-1; D remains unclear. The CDR3 totals 14 residues. Trimming pared 5 bases from V and 4 bases from J, leaving 17 bases between. Germline V gives CDR1 GTSNPN, CDR2 SVGIG (reference sequence). The CDR3 is CAWSRGVSATEAFF. Here the CDR3 DNA reads TGTGCCTGGTCCCGTGGGGTTTCGGCCACTGAAGCTTTCTTT.

CDR3 bases: TGTGCCAGCAGTTTGCGGGTGGCAGATACGCAGTATTTT. Protein: CASSLRVADTQYF. The chain employs TRBV27 and TRBJ2-3; D might be TRBD2 (5 bases). Trimming left V 3 bases short and J 4 bases short, with 8 bases between. CDR3 length: 13 amino acids. Germline V gene sequence: CDR1 MNHEY, CDR2 SMNVEV (reference sequence).

This clone was detected only once. This sequence joins TRBV19 and TRBJ1-2, with D perhaps TRBD1 (5 bases). V was trimmed by 6 bases and J by 4 bases, leaving 15 bases between them. CDR1 is LNHDA and CDR2 is SQIVND in the germline V gene (reference sequence). The CDR3 runs to 14 residues. The chain's CDR3 is CASRSSGDLYGYTF. In DNA form, the CDR3 reads TGTGCCAGTAGAAGTTCCGGGGACCTCTATGGCTACACCTTC.

In this sample, this clone turned up a few times. The V gene is TRBV11-3, the J gene TRBJ1-1; D is unclear. The germline V and J ends were trimmed by 1 base and 5 bases, with 11 bases remaining between them. Germline V gene data show CDR1 as SGHNT and CDR2 as YENEEA. This CDR3 comprises 14 residues. CDR3 in DNA: TGTGCCAGCAGCTTAGGGGAGGCGGGGACTGAAGCTTTCTTT. Translation: CASSLGEAGTEAFF. Full variable domain (remainder filled in from reference TRBV11-3 and TRBJ1-1): EAGVVQSPRYKIIEKKQPVAFWCNPISGHNTLYWYLQNLGQGPELLIRYENEEAVDDSQLPKDRFSAERLKGVDSTLKIQPAELGDSAVYLCASSLGEAGTEAFFGQGTRLTVV.

The chain combines TRBV5-1 with TRBJ1-1; TRBD1 might be the D (6 bases). There are 12 residues in the CDR3. In germline, CDR1 is SGHRS, CDR2 YFSETQ. Trimming stripped 4 bases from V and 5 bases from J, with 9 bases between. CDR3 protein: CASSDTGTEAFF. As DNA, the CDR3 is TGCGCCAGCAGCGACACAGGGACTGAAGCTTTCTTT.

This clone was detected once. The chain combines TRBV11-3 with TRBJ2-2; D possibly matches TRBD1 or TRBD2 (5 bases each). V gave up 5 bases and J gave up 5 bases, with 12 bases separating them. The CDR3 length is 14 residues. Germline lookup yields CDR1 SGHNT and CDR2 YENEEA. CDR3 residues: CASSKGTSTGELFF. The CDR3 DNA sequence: TGTGCCAGCAGCAAGGGGACGAGTACCGGGGAGCTGTTTTTT.

This clone was found once. The chain combines TRBV5-4 with TRBJ2-1; 9 positions agree with TRBD2. This CDR3 is 15 amino acids long. V lost 3 bases to trimming and J lost 3 bases; unmatched junction nucleotides: 4. Germline V gene lookup returns CDR1 SGHNT and CDR2 YYREEE (reference sequence). The CDR3 DNA is TGTGCCAGCAGCTCCTATAGCGGGGGCTACAATGAGCAGTTCTTC. Its protein is CASSSYSGGYNEQFF.

V and J are TRBV18 and TRBJ1-2; TRBD1 matches 7 bases. This CDR3 region has 14 residues. With 3 bases clipped from V and 3 bases from J, the junction kept 4 bases outside the gene matches. Germline V gives CDR1 KGHSH, CDR2 LQKENI. CDR3 region: CASSPSGQYYGYTF. DNA for the CDR3: TGTGCCAGCTCACCCTCGGGACAGTACTATGGCTACACCTTC.

This clone was found a few times. This chain uses TRBV7-7 with TRBJ2-7; 7 nucleotides match TRBD1. The CDR3 spans 17 residues. V shed 1 base and J 5 bases; nucleotides not matched to a gene: 14. Per germline, CDR1 SSHAT and CDR2 FNYEAQ (reference sequence). CDR3 in DNA: TGTGCCAGCAGCTTAGGGGACCTGAACAGGGGCTGTGACGAGCAGTACTTC. It is translated as CASSLGDLNRGCDEQYF.

This clone was seen more than once but under ten times. The V call is TRBV19, the J call TRBJ1-3; D not resolved. Germline V gives CDR1 LNHDA, CDR2 SQIVND (reference sequence). Trimming took off 5 bases at V and 4 bases at J, with 15 bases between the two ends. The CDR3 is made up of 15 amino acids. The CDR3 protein is CASSYSPQFGNTIYF. In DNA, the CDR3 is TGTGCCAGTAGTTACTCGCCACAGTTCGGAAACACCATATATTTT.

The J gene is TRBJ2-5, the V gene TRBV30; no definite D call. V was trimmed by 4 bases and J by 5 bases, leaving 11 bases between them. Germline CDR1 reads GTSNPN; CDR2 reads SVGIG (reference sequence). This CDR3 is built from 12 residues. The CDR3 bases are TGTGCCTGGATCAAGGGATGGGAGACCCAGTACTTC. This translates into CAWIKGWETQYF.

V and J are TRBV6-1 and TRBJ1-2; 8 bases match TRBD1. CDR1 and CDR2 from the germline V gene are MNHNS and SASEGT. The length of the CDR3 is 14 residues. V lost 5 bases and J lost 6; bases outside the gene matches: 8. The CDR3 bases are TGTGCCAGCAGTTCCCGGACAGGGCGGGATGGCTACACCTTC. This gives the protein CASSSRTGRDGYTF.

This chain joins TRBV2 and TRBJ1-5; weak D call: TRBD1 (5 bases). V was shortened by 6 bases and J by 5 bases, with 14 bases between the two germline ends. Germline assignment: CDR1 SNHLY and CDR2 FYNNEI. The CDR3 spans 14 residues. CDR3 in DNA: TGTGCCAGCAGCTTCAGACAGAACGATCAGCCCCAGCATTTT. It is translated as CASSFRQNDQPQHF.

The chain joins TRBV9 to TRBJ1-2; 7 bases agree with TRBD1. Germline V gene sequence: CDR1 SGDLS, CDR2 YYNGEE. The CDR3 length is 14 residues. The V gene end was trimmed by 0 bases and the J gene end by 6 bases; junction bases not matched to a gene: 5. CDR3 bases: TGTGCCAGCAGCGTAGGAAGAGGGGGCAATGGCTACACCTTC. It codes for CASSVGRGGNGYTF. Using reference TRBV9 and TRBJ1-2 for the parts outside the CDR3, the full variable domain is DSGVTQTPKHLITATGQRVTLRCSPRSGDLSVYWYQQSLDQGLQFLIQYYNGEERAKGNILERFSAQQFPDLHSELNLSSLELGDSALYFCASSVGRGGNGYTFGSGTRLTVV.

The chain couples TRBV4-3 to TRBJ2-1; D ambiguous. V dropped 3 bases and J dropped 7 bases, with 10 bases sitting between them. This CDR3 is 13 amino acids long. The germline CDR1 and CDR2 sequences are LGHNA and YSLEER. In nucleotides, the CDR3 is TGCGCCAGCAGCCAGGGGTTTGGGAATGAGCAGTTCTTC. It encodes CASSQGFGNEQFF.

This chain links TRBV11-2 with TRBJ2-7, with TRBD2 matching over 8 bases. V was pared by 5 bases and J by 5 bases, with 20 bases of the junction left unmatched. The CDR3 has 18 residues. Germline V lookup: CDR1 SGHAT, CDR2 FQNNGV. The CDR3 sequence: CASSPLPSGPGGRDEQYF. In DNA form, the CDR3 reads TGTGCCAGCAGCCCACTTCCCTCTGGGCCGGGGGGGCGAGACGAGCAGTACTTC.

The V call is TRBV12-5, the J call TRBJ1-2; D is undetermined. The CDR3 contains 14 residues. Germline V lookup: CDR1 LGHNT, CDR2 FRNRAP. The V end was cut by 8 bases, the J end by 1 base, with 14 bases between. The CDR3 here is CASLASGVNYGYTF. The DNA of the CDR3 is TGTGCTAGTCTTGCCTCGGGAGTTAACTATGGCTACACCTTC.

The chain recombines TRBV5-6 with TRBJ1-6; 8 nucleotides align to TRBD1. After removal of 3 bases from V and 8 bases from J, the junction contained 13 bases not matched to a gene. Germline values: CDR1 SGHDT, CDR2 YYEEEE. CDR3 length equals 17 residues. CDR3 region: CASSSLWRQGPDSPLHF. The DNA for the CDR3 is TGTGCCAGCAGCTCATTGTGGCGACAGGGGCCCGATTCACCCCTCCACTTT. The full variable domain, its missing parts supplied by reference TRBV5-6 and TRBJ1-6, is DAGVTQSPTHLIKTRGQQVTLRCSPKSGHDTVSWYQQALGQGPQFIFQYYEEEERQRGNFPDRFSGHQFPNYSSELNVNALLLGDSALYLCASSSLWRQGPDSPLHFGNGTRLTVT.

The chain combines TRBV2 with TRBJ2-2, with 9 nucleotides matching TRBD1. V lost 6 bases, J lost 2 bases, and 7 bases stayed unmatched. The CDR3 has 16 amino acids. Germline lookup yields CDR1 SNHLY and CDR2 FYNNEI. This chain's CDR3 is CASRDRGAGNTGELFF. CDR3 nucleotide sequence: TGTGCCAGCAGGGACAGGGGAGCGGGAAACACCGGGGAGCTGTTTTTT.

The gene calls are TRBV9 and TRBJ1-2, with 9 bases fitting TRBD1. V lost 3 bases and J lost 5; bases outside the gene matches: 8. The CDR3 runs 15 residues. In germline, CDR1 is SGDLS, CDR2 YYNGEE. The CDR3 here is CASSDRDRASYGYTF. The CDR3 region has the DNA TGTGCCAGCAGCGACCGGGACAGGGCAAGTTATGGCTACACCTTC. Combining the CDR3 with reference TRBV9 and TRBJ1-2 gives the whole variable domain DSGVTQTPKHLITATGQRVTLRCSPRSGDLSVYWYQQSLDQGLQFLIQYYNGEERAKGNILERFSAQQFPDLHSELNLSSLELGDSALYFCASSDRDRASYGYTFGSGTRLTVV.